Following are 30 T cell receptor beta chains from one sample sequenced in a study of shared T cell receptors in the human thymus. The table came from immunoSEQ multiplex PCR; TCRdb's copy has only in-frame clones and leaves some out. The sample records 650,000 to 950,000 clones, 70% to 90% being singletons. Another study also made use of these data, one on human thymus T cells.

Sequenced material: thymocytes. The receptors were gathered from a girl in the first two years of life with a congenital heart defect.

The CDR3 DNA sequence: TGTGCCAGCAGGACGGAAATACAGGGTAACACTGAAGCTTTCTTT. Residues: CASRTEIQGNTEAFF. This chain links TRBV21-1 with TRBJ1-1; whether TRBD1, the table's D call, matches the DNA was not checked. TRBV21-1 is assigned pseudogene status. The CDR3 runs 15 residues.

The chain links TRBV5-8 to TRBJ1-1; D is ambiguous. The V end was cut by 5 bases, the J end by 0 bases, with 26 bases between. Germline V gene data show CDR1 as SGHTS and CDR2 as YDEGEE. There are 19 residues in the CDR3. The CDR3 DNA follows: TGTGCCAGCAGTTCCACCTCGGAGACCAAAGCCCCCCTGAACACTGAAGCTTTCTTT. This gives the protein CASSSTSETKAPLNTEAFF.

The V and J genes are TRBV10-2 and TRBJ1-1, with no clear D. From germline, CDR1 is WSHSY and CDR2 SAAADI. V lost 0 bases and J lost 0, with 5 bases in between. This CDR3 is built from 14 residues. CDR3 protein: CASSESGLNTEAFF. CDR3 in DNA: TGCGCCAGCAGTGAGTCCGGGTTGAACACTGAAGCTTTCTTT.

The CDR3 nucleotides are TGTGCCAGCAGCTTCCGAAGACAGGGGGCCAACGAGCAGTACTTC. Translation: CASSFRRQGANEQYF. V and J are TRBV7-9 and TRBJ2-7, with TRBD1 identical over 10 bases. The V and J ends lost 3 bases and 5 bases, in that order; junction bases with no gene match: 7. Germline values: CDR1 SEHNR, CDR2 FQNEAQ (reference sequence). This CDR3 comprises 15 residues.

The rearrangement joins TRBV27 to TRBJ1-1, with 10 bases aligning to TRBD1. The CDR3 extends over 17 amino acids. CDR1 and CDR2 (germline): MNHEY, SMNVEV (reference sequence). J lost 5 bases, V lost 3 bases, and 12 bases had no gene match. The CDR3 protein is CASSLRGTGEGLTEAFF. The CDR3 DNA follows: TGTGCCAGCAGTTTGAGAGGGACAGGGGAGGGTCTTACTGAAGCTTTCTTT.

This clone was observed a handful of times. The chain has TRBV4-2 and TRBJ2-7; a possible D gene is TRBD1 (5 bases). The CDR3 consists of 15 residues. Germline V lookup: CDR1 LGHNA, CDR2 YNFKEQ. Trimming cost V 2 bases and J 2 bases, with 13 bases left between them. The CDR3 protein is CASSQQGGETYEQYF. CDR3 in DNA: TGTGCCAGCAGCCAACAGGGTGGGGAAACCTACGAGCAGTACTTC.

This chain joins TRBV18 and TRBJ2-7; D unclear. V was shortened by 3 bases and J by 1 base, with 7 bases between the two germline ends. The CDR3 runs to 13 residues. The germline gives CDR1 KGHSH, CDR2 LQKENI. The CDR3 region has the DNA TGTGCCAGCTCACCGATTCGGTCCTACGAGCAGTACTTC. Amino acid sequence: CASSPIRSYEQYF. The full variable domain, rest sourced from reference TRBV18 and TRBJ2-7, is NAGVMQNPRHLVRRRGQEARLRCSPMKGHSHVYWYRQLPEEGLKFMVYLQKENIIDESGMPKERFSAEFPKEGPSILRIQQVVRGDSAAYFCASSPIRSYEQYFGPGTRLTVT.

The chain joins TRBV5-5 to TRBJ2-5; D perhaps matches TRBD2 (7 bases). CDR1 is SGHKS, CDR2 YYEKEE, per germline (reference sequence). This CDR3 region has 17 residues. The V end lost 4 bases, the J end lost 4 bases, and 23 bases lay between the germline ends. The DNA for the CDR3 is TGTGCCAGCAGCCCCCGGGGGGCTCAGTATTCGGGAGAGACCCAGTACTTC. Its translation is CASSPRGAQYSGETQYF.

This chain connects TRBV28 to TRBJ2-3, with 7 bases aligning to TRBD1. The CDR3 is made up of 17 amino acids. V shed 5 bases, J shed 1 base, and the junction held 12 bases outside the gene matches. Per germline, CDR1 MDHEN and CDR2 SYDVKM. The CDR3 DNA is TGTGCCAGCAGTCCCGACCCTACAGGGGTAGGCACAGATACGCAGTATTTT. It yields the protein CASSPDPTGVGTDTQYF.

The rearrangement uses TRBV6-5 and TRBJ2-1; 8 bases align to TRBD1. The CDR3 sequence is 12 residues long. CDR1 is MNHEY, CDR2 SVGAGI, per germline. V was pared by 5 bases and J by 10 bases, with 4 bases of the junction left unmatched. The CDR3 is CASSTDRGEQFF. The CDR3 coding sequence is TGTGCCAGCAGTACCGACAGGGGCGAGCAGTTCTTC.

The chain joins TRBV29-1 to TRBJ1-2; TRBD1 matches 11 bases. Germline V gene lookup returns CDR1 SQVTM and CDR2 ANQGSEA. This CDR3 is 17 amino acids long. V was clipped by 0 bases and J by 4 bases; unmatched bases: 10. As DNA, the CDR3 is TGCAGCGTTGAAGATCGGACAGGGGGCTGGATCAGCTATGGCTACACCTTC. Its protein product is CSVEDRTGGWISYGYTF.

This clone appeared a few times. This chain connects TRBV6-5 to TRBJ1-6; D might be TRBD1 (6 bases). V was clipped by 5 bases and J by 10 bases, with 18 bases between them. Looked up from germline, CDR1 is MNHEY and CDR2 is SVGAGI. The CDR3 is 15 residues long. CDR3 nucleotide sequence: TGTGCCAGCAGTCCCGCCAACAGGGCGTTGTCACCCCTCCACTTT. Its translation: CASSPANRALSPLHF.

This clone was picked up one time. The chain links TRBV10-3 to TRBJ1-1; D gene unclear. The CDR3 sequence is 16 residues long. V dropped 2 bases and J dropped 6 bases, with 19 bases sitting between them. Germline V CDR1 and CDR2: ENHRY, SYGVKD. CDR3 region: CAISEIRSENYPEAFF. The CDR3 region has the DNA TGTGCCATCAGTGAGATCCGATCAGAAAACTACCCTGAAGCTTTCTTT.

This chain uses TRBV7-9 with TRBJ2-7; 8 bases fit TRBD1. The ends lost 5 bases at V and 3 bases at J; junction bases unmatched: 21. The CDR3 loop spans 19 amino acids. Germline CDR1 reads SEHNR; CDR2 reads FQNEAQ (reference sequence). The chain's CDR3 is CASSAPLGTGNIRFYEQYF. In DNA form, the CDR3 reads TGTGCCAGCAGCGCCCCACTTGGGACAGGAAACATTCGGTTCTACGAGCAGTACTTC.

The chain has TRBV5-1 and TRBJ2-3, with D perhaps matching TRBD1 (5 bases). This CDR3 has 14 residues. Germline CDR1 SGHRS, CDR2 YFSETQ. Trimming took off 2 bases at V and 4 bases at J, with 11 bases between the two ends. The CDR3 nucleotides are TGCGCCAGCAGCTTACGCCAGGGCCCAGATACGCAGTATTTT. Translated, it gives CASSLRQGPDTQYF.

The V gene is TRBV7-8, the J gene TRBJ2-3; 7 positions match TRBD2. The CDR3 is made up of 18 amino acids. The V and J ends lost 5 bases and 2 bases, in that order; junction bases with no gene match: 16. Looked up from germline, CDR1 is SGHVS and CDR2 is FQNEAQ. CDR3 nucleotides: TGTGCCAGCAGCGGCAGCCCTGAACGGGGGGTTTTCACAGATACGCAGTATTTT. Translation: CASSGSPERGVFTDTQYF.

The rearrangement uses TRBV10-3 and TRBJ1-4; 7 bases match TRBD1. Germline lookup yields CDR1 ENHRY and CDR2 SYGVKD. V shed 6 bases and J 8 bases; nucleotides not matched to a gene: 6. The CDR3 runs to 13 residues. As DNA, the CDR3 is TGTGCCATCAGCCGGGACAGTAAGGAAAAACTGTTTTTT. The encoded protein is CAISRDSKEKLFF.

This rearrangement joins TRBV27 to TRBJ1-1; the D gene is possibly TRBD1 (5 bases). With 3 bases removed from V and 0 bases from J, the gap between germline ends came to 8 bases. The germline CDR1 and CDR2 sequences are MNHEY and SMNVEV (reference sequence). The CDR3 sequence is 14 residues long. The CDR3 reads CASSLGGLNTEAFF. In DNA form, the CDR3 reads TGTGCCAGCAGTTTGGGGGGTTTGAACACTGAAGCTTTCTTT.

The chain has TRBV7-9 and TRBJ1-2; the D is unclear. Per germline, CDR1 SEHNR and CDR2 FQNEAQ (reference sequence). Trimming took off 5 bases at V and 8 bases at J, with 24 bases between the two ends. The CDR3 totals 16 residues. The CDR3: CASSKDRPGIYSGYTF. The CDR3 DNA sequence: TGTGCCAGCAGCAAGGATAGACCGGGGATATATTCAGGCTACACCTTC.

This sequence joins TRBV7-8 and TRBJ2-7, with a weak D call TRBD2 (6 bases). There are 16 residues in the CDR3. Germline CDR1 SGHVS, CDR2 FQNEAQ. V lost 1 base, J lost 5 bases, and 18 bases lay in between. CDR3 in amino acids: CASSLGPSASNHEQYF. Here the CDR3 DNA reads TGTGCCAGCAGCTTAGGTCCTAGCGCATCTAACCACGAGCAGTACTTC.

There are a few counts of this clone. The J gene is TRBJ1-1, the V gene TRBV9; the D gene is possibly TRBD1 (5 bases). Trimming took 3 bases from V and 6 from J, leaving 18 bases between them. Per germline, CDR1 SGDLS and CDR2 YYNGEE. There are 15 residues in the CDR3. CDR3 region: CASSATPGEGAEAFF. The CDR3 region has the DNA TGTGCCAGCAGCGCGACGCCGGGGGAAGGGGCTGAAGCTTTCTTT.

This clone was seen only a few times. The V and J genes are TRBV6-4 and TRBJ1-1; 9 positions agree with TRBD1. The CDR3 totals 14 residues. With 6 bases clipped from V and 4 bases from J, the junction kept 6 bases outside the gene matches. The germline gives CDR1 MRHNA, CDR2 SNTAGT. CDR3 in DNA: TGTGCCAGCAGACCGACAGGGGGAAGCACTGAAGCTTTCTTT. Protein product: CASRPTGGSTEAFF.

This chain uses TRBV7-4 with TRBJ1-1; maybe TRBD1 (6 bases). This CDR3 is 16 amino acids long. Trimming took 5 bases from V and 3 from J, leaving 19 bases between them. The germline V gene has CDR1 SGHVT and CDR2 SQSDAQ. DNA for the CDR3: TGTGCCAGCAGCCCATACCTCAGGGGTAGGGACACTGAAGCTTTCTTT. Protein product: CASSPYLRGRDTEAFF.

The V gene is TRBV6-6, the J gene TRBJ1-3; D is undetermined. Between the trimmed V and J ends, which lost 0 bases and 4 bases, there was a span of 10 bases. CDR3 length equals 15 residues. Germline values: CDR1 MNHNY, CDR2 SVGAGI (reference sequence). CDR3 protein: CASSYSGKSGNTIYF. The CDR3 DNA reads TGTGCCAGCAGTTACTCTGGCAAGTCCGGAAACACCATATATTTT.

The CDR3 DNA is TGCGCCAGCAGCCACCGGTACAATCAGCCCCAGCATTTT. Translated, it gives CASSHRYNQPQHF. V usage is TRBV4-1 and J usage is TRBJ1-5; D remains unclear. Trimming pared 3 bases from V and 3 bases from J, leaving 6 bases between. Per germline, CDR1 MGHRA and CDR2 YSYEKL. The CDR3 has 13 amino acids.

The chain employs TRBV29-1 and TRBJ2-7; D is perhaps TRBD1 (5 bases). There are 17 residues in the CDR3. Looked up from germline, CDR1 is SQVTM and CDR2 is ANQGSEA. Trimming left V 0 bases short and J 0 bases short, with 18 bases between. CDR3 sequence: CSVEEKARQGASYEQYF. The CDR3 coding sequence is TGCAGCGTTGAAGAAAAGGCCCGACAAGGGGCCTCCTACGAGCAGTACTTC.

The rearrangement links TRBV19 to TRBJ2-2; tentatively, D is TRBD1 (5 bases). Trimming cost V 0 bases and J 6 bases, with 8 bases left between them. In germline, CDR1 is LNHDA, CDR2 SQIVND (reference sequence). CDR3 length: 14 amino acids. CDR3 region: CASSIDQGAGELFF. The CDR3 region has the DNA TGTGCCAGTAGTATAGATCAGGGCGCCGGGGAGCTGTTTTTT.

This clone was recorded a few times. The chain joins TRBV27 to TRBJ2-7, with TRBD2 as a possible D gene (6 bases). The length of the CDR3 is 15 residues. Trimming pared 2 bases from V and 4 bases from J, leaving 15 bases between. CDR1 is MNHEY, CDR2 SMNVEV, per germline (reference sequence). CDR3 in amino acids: CASSLRRGNLYEQYF. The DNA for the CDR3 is TGTGCCAGCAGTTTAAGGCGGGGAAATCTATACGAGCAGTACTTC.

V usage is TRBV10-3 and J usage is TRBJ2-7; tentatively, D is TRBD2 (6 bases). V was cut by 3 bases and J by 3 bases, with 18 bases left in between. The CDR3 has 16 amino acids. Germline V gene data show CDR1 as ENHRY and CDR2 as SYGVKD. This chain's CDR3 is CAISDRGMSTVYEQYF. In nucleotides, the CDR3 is TGTGCCATCAGTGACCGGGGGATGTCGACGGTCTACGAGCAGTACTTC.

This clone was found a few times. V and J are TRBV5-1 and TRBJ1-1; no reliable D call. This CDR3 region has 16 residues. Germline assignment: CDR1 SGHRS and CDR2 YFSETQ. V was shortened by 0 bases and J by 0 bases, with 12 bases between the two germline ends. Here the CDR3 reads CASSLDESTMNTEAFF. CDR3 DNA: TGCGCCAGCAGCTTGGACGAAAGCACCATGAACACTGAAGCTTTCTTT.